The following is a T cell receptor (beta chain) sequence with its context. The antigen is unknown. This sample's TCRbeta library carried unique molecular identifier barcodes. Via MiXCR, TCRdb re-called the PCR reads, giving one row per CDR3 protein. The table has fewer than 400,000 distinct CDR3 sequences, over 20% seen once. These data are taken from a study of T-cell reconstitution after alpha-beta-depleted transplantation in children. Study-level findings and limits: Reportedly, alpha-beta T cells present about two months post-transplant originated from several hundred expanded clones of graft origin. One year after transplant, T-cell counts and diversity came mostly from newly produced T cells. Certain patients had high TCRbeta diversity at day 60, and it came from recipient T cells and thymic progenitors that survived.

The sample in question was PBMCs, mostly from graft donor cells, obtained 180 days after TCRalphabeta/CD19-depleted stem cell transplant. The sequence derives from a male patient aged 10 to 17 who had a stem cell transplant for acute lymphoblastic leukemia, so the T cells may come from the graft donor.

This CDR3 reads CASSSRQGANEKLFF. The CDR3, as DNA: TGCGCCAGCAGCTCCCGACAGGGGGCTAATGAAAAACTGTTTTTT. The chain joins TRBV5-1 to TRBJ1-4, with 9 bases fitting TRBD1. This CDR3 is built from 15 residues. Germline CDR1 SGHRS, CDR2 YFSETQ. With V trimmed by 3 bases and J by 3 bases, 3 bases remained unmatched.